This T cell receptor beta chain is drawn from a study of T cells in Graves' hyperthyroidism and ophthalmopathy. V lost 2 bases, J lost 1 base, and 12 bases lay in between. CDR3 size: 16 residues. Germline loops: CDR1 SGHRS, CDR2 YFSETQ. Hyperthyroidism in the patients, aged 18 to 65, was newly diagnosed and under 2 months in duration. Reasons for excluding patients were uncontrolled infection, other autoimmune disease, pregnancy or lactation. It was 8 to 10 ml of fresh peripheral blood that supplied the PBMCs. The CDR3 regions of TCR beta were amplified from RNA transcripts. A first-round RT-PCR of the TCR CDR3 used the HTBI primer set. Via MiXCR, TCRdb re-called the multiplex PCR reads, giving one row per CDR3 protein. The sample has under 750,000 distinct CDR3 sequences; over 15% are singletons.

The V and J genes are TRBV5-1 and TRBJ1-4; the D gene is possibly TRBD1 (6 bases). The specimen was blood. The clonotype was recovered from a woman in her forties or fifties with Graves' hyperthyroidism that later progressed to Graves' ophthalmopathy. In nucleotides, the CDR3 is TGCGCCAGCAGCTTAGGGGGGGGACGAACTAATGAAAAACTGTTTTTT. Its protein product is CASSLGGGRTNEKLFF.